A selection of T cell receptor beta chains follows, all from one sample in a study of low-dose radiotherapy and immunotherapy resistance in tumors. TCRdb redid the calling of the reads with MiXCR, one entry per CDR3 protein. The sample lists approximately 80,000 distinct CDR3 sequences; around 17% were seen once. The source was PBMCs, collected after low-dose radiotherapy plus immunotherapy. All receptors come from a male donor with prostate cancer. Both conserved end residues are part of each CDR3. A D gene is named only where the DNA matches it firmly. Some rows mark clone size as missing; the rest say once, few, many or name a class of expanded clone.

>.|TRBV21-1|TRBJ2-1|.
TGTGCCAGCAGCTGGACTAGCGGGAGGAAAAACCTCAATGAGCAGTTCTTC
CASSWTSGRKNLNEQFF
>.|TRBV7-2|TRBJ2-7|.
TGTGCCAGCAGCTCCCGGACTGGGGACGAGCAGTACTTC
CASSSRTGDEQYF
>.|TRBV19|TRBJ1-2|.
TGTGCCAGTAGTATGCCGGCGGGGGGGACGGGCTATGGCTACACCTTC
CASSMPAGGTGYGYTF
>TRBD2|TRBV20-1|TRBJ2-7|few
TGCAGTGCTAGTGAGGCTAGCGGGAGCTCCTACGAGCAGTACTTC
CSASEASGSSYEQYF
>.|TRBV6-5|TRBJ2-5|many
TGTGCCAGCAGTTACTCTGGTGGCGGGCGTGAGTACTTC
CASSYSGGGREYF
>.|TRBV7-2|TRBJ2-7|many
TGTGCCAGCAGCTTGAGGCGGGGCTCCTACGAGCAGTACTTC
CASSLRRGSYEQYF
>.|TRBV7-9|TRBJ1-1|many
TGTGCCAGCAGCTTAGAGACGGCGAACACTGAAGCTTTCTTT
CASSLETANTEAFF
>.|TRBV6-1|TRBJ2-3|few
TGTGCCAGCAGTGAAGCGTACGAGGATTTAGGCACAGATACGCAGTATTTT
CASSEAYEDLGTDTQYF
>.|TRBV28|TRBJ1-1|many
TGTGCCAGCAGTTTAGCTTTTATATCGGGCACTGAAGCTTTCTTT
CASSLAFISGTEAFF
>.|TRBV28|TRBJ2-7|many
TGTGCCAGCAGGACGGCGGGGTACGAGCAGTACTTC
CASRTAGYEQYF
>.|TRBV28|TRBJ2-1|many
TGTGCCAGCAGTTTTGGGATAGGAGTTGGCGATGAGCAGTTCTTC
CASSFGIGVGDEQFF
>.|TRBV29-1|TRBJ2-2|many
TGCAGCGTTGAGATGGGCGGTGCGAACACCGGGGAGCTGTTTTTT
CSVEMGGANTGELFF
>.|TRBV5-1|TRBJ2-2|many
TGCGCCAGCAGCTTGGATCGAAACACCGGGGAGCTGTTTTTT
CASSLDRNTGELFF
>.|TRBV30|TRBJ1-3|many
TGTGCCTGGAGTACCCTTGGTGGAAGCTCTGGAAACACCATATATTTT
CAWSTLGGSSGNTIYF
>.|TRBV19|TRBJ2-7|many
TGTGCCAGTAGTATTGAACGGTACTCCTACGAGCAGTACTTC
CASSIERYSYEQYF
>TRBD1|TRBV29-1|TRBJ2-7|many
TGCAGCGTGCGAACAGGGGGTAAGAGGGAGCAGTACTTC
CSVRTGGKREQYF
>.|TRBV12-3/TRBV12-4|TRBJ2-3|.
TGTGCCAGCAGTTTAGCAGGGTTGGAAGATACGCAGTATTTT
CASSLAGLEDTQYF
>.|TRBV7-2|TRBJ1-2|many
TGTGCCAGCAGCTTAGACGGGTTCGGGGGCTACACCTTC
CASSLDGFGGYTF
>.|TRBV7-6|TRBJ2-1|.
TGTGCCAGCAGTCCCGGCGAGGGGTGGAACAATGAGCAGTTCTTC
CASSPGEGWNNEQFF
>TRBD2|TRBV6-2/TRBV6-3|TRBJ2-1|many
TGTGCCAGCAGCCGCCCGACTAGCGGAAATTACAATGAGCAGTTCTTC
CASSRPTSGNYNEQFF
>.|TRBV4-1|TRBJ2-4|many
TGCGCCAGCAGCCCAGGGGGGATTGAGGTCAAAAACATTCAGTACTTC
CASSPGGIEVKNIQYF
>.|TRBV27|TRBJ1-4|many
TGTGCCAGCAGCGACCGGGTGCTTAATGAAAAACTGTTTTTT
CASSDRVLNEKLFF
>.|TRBV20-1|TRBJ2-5|many
TGCAGTGCCCTCCTGCCCGCAGAGACCCAGTACTTC
CSALLPAETQYF
>.|TRBV7-2|TRBJ1-6|many
TGTGCCAGCAGCTTAGATCAGGGGCTGGATTCACCCCTCCACTTT
CASSLDQGLDSPLHF
>TRBD1|TRBV20-1|TRBJ2-5|.
TGCAGTGCAGTCCGGACAGGGGGAAAGACCCAGTACTTC
CSAVRTGGKTQYF
>.|TRBV14|TRBJ2-5|many
TGTGCCAGCAGCCAAGATCGTTCCCACTCCGAGACCCAGTACTTC
CASSQDRSHSETQYF
>TRBD2|TRBV5-4|TRBJ2-1|few
TGTGCCAGCAGCTTGAAGGACGGACTAGCGGGAGGCGGAGTTGAGCAGTTCTTC
CASSLKDGLAGGGVEQFF
>TRBD1|TRBV7-8|TRBJ1-2|many
TGTGCCAGCAGCAGAGCAGGACAGGCCCGCTCTTATGGCTACACCTTC
CASSRAGQARSYGYTF
>TRBD2|TRBV7-2|TRBJ2-3|many
TGTGCCAGCACCCCCGGTGGCGGGAGGGCCAATCCAGATACGCAGTATTTT
CASTPGGGRANPDTQYF
>.|TRBV5-1|TRBJ2-1|many
TGCGCCAGCAGCTTGAACAGGGTGGGATACAATGAGCAGTTCTTC
CASSLNRVGYNEQFF
>.|TRBV5-1|TRBJ2-2|.
TGCGCCAGCAGCGAGAATAGCGGCACCGGGGAGCTGTTTTTT
CASSENSGTGELFF
>TRBD2|TRBV30|TRBJ2-5|many
TGTGCCTGGAGTGTAGGACTAGCGGGAGGAGAGACCCAGTACTTC
CAWSVGLAGGETQYF
>.|TRBV25-1|TRBJ2-7|many
TGTGCCAGCAGTGTCGTATCGAAGACGGGGCGCGAGCAGTACTTC
CASSVVSKTGREQYF
>TRBD2|TRBV3-1|TRBJ2-3|many
TGTGCCAGCAGCCAAGCGCGGGGACTAGCGGGAGTCAATACGCAGTATTTT
CASSQARGLAGVNTQYF
>.|TRBV6-6|TRBJ2-6|many
TGTGCCAGCAGAATTTGGGATTCTGGGGCCAACGTCCTGACTTTC
CASRIWDSGANVLTF
>.|TRBV20-1|TRBJ2-1|many
TGCAGTGCCCCCCCCCATGAGCAGTTCTTC
CSAPPHEQFF
>TRBD1|TRBV19|TRBJ2-1|many
TGTGCCAGTAGTACCGGGACAGGGAGGGACTACAATGAGCAGTTCTTC
CASSTGTGRDYNEQFF
>.|TRBV28|TRBJ2-7|many
TGTGCCAGCAGTTCTTCAGGGGGGTCCTACGAGCAGTACTTC
CASSSSGGSYEQYF
>TRBD1|TRBV5-1|TRBJ1-3|many
TGCGCCAGCAGCCCGGGACAGAACTCTGGAAACACCATATATTTT
CASSPGQNSGNTIYF
>TRBD2|TRBV6-4|TRBJ2-1|many
TGTGCCAGCAGTGCGGGCAGGACTAGCGGGAGGCCTCAGTTCTTC
CASSAGRTSGRPQFF
>.|TRBV13|TRBJ1-2|many
TGTGCCAGCAGCTTTTCAGGGAATGGCTACACCTTC
CASSFSGNGYTF
>.|TRBV7-9|TRBJ1-6|many
TGTGCCAGCAGCCCGGGCTTTGCGACAGCGGATAATTCACCCCTCCACTTT
CASSPGFATADNSPLHF
>.|TRBV30|TRBJ1-5|many
TGTGCCTGGAGTGAACCCCCGGCACAGCCCCAGCATTTT
CAWSEPPAQPQHF
>.|TRBV4-2|TRBJ1-4|many
TGTGCCAGCAGCCAAGATATGGTTCTAGGACTGTTTTTT
CASSQDMVLGLFF
>.|TRBV29-1|TRBJ1-5|.
TGCAGCGTTCAGGGTGGTTCGGGGCCCCAGCATTTT
CSVQGGSGPQHF
>.|TRBV6-2/TRBV6-3|TRBJ2-6|many
TGTGCCGGTAGAAGCTCTGGGGCCAACGTCCTGACTTTC
CAGRSSGANVLTF
>.|TRBV19|TRBJ2-1|many
TGTGCCAGTAGTCATTCACGCCTCGGACAGCCCGCCCTAGCCTACAATGAGCAGTTCTTC
CASSHSRLGQPALAYNEQFF
>.|TRBV15|TRBJ2-3|many
TGTGCCACCAGCAGAGGGGCGGGACAGCGCACAGATACGCAGTATTTT
CATSRGAGQRTDTQYF
>.|TRBV29-1|TRBJ1-2|many
TGCAGCGTGATCAGGGATACTAACTATGGCTACACCTTC
CSVIRDTNYGYTF
>.|TRBV29-1|TRBJ2-3|many
TGCAGCGGTGCGGGCACCACAGATACGCAGTATTTT
CSGAGTTDTQYF